This entry features one T cell receptor (beta chain) sequence. These data originate in a study of blood T cell repertoires in COVID-19. At the level of the study: Acute and convalescent COVID-19 samples came from the United States, Italy and Spain. Nucleic acid was either cDNA or gDNA, and it came from T cells, B-cell-depleted T cells, or PBMCs.

V lost 4 bases and J 5 bases, leaving 12 bases between the germline ends. The V gene's germline CDR1 is LGHDT and CDR2 YNNKEL (reference sequence). The CDR3 sequence is 15 residues long. How the authors handled the data: It was from reference gene primer amplification that nucleated cell counts were estimated. The assay was immunoSEQ multiplex PCR, and TCRdb's table has in-frame clones only and misses some. The D gene and trimming were derived from the DNA, and the V and J assignments and clone size from that table. The sample holds approximately 330,000 clones, more than 75% seen once. The V gene is TRBV3-1 (or the pseudogene TRBV3-2), the J gene TRBJ1-6; no clear D. This clonotype was obtained from a woman aged 45-59 years with active or convalescent COVID-19. Input material: peripheral blood. The CDR3, as DNA: TGTGCCAGCAGCCCTGACCGAGGGCATAATTCACCCCTCCACTTT. It translates to CASSPDRGHNSPLHF.